In this sample, the clone carrying this T cell receptor beta chain turned up a few times. The data stem from a study of blood T cell repertoires in COVID-19. Whole-study context: COVID-19 samples collected from the United States, Italy and Spain covered acute and convalescent phases. The analysed material was cDNA or gDNA that came from T cells, B-cell-depleted T cells, or PBMCs.

Profiled with immunoSEQ multiplex PCR; TCRdb holds only in-frame clones, not every one. This table has some 87,000 clones, roughly 80% appearing once. The V and J ends lost 2 bases and 4 bases respectively, with 6 bases between them. Germline CDR1 and CDR2: SEHNR and FQNEAQ (reference sequence). The CDR3 is made up of 12 amino acids. The chain is built from TRBV7-9 and TRBJ2-7, with D maybe TRBD1 (5 bases). Sequencing input: peripheral blood. This sequence was found in a human donor in a cohort sampled during active COVID-19. The CDR3 sequence: CASSLRGYEQYF. The DNA for the CDR3 is TGTGCCAGCAGCTTAAGGGGATACGAGCAGTACTTC.